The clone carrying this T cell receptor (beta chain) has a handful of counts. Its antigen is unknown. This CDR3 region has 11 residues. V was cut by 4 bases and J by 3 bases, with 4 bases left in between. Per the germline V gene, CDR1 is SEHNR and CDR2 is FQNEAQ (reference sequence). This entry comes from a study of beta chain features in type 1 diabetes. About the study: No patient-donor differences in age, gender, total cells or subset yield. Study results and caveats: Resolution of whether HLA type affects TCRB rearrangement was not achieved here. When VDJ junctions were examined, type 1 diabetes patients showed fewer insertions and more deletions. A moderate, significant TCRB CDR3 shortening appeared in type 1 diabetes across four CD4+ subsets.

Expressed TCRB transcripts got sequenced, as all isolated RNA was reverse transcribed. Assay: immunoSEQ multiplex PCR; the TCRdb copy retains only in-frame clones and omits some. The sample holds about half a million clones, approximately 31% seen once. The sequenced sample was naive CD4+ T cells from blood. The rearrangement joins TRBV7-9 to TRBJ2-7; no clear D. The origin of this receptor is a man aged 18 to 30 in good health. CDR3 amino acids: CASSSYYEQYF. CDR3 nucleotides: TGTGCCAGCAGCTCCTACTACGAGCAGTACTTC.